This T cell receptor (beta chain) stems from a study of blood T cell repertoires in COVID-19. In the study overall: PBMCs, B-cell-depleted T cells, or T cells were the source of the cDNA or gDNA that made up the material.

Enrollees, roughly 18 to 89 years old, lived in 20 to 25 US areas. Individuals in the exposed group had encountered a COVID-19 case within 2 weeks preceding study entry. The V gene end was trimmed by 7 bases and the J gene end by 2 bases; junction bases not matched to a gene: 8. The germline V gene has CDR1 WSHSY and CDR2 SAAADI. This CDR3 comprises 15 residues. Assay: immunoSEQ multiplex PCR; the TCRdb copy retains only in-frame clones and omits some. The top ten hold approximately 4.8% of the sample, which has 200,000 or so clones, roughly four fifths seen once. The clonotype was recovered from a woman aged 50 to 60 who had been exposed to COVID-19. The V call is TRBV10-2, the J call TRBJ1-1; 9 nucleotides align to TRBD1. Sequencing used PBMCs or T cells enriched from blood (not recorded which). The CDR3 spells CASNRGQGVNTEAFF. CDR3 nucleotides: TGCGCCAGCAACCGGGGACAGGGCGTAAACACTGAAGCTTTCTTT.